These 23 T cell receptor beta chains were sequenced from one sample in a study of T-cell memory formation after mild COVID-19. Via MiXCR, TCRdb re-called the 5' RACE reads, giving one row per CDR3 protein. The sample has roughly 380,000 distinct CDR3 sequences, approximately 29% seen once. The sample consisted of PBMCs or a T cell subset sorted from them (not recorded which). The source is an adult woman who had mild COVID-19 (a few samples of this study predate the infection). Cell type and time point are not known.

CDR3 sequence (DNA): TGCAGTGCTTACAGCAGGGGGCGAAGCACCGGGGAGCTGTTTTTT. Its translation: CSAYSRGRSTGELFF. The chain is built from TRBV20-1 and TRBJ2-2, with 8 positions matching TRBD1. CDR3 length: 15 residues. J gave up 4 bases and V 5 bases, and 9 bases lay outside the gene matches. Germline V gene lookup returns CDR1 DFQATT and CDR2 SNEGSKA (reference sequence).

The rearrangement joins TRBV7-9 to TRBJ2-5; 7 bases align to TRBD2. The V gene end was trimmed by 5 bases and the J gene end by 5 bases; junction bases not matched to a gene: 8. The CDR3 sequence is 14 residues long. CDR1 and CDR2 from the germline V gene are SEHNR and FQNEAQ (reference sequence). The CDR3 loop is CASSPGGRAETQYF. In DNA, the CDR3 is TGTGCCAGCAGCCCCGGTGGGAGGGCGGAGACCCAGTACTTC.

This clonotype has a handful of counts. V usage is TRBV15 and J usage is TRBJ2-5, with D hard to call. Per the germline V gene, CDR1 is LNHNV and CDR2 is YYDKDF (reference sequence). V was shortened by 0 bases and J by 5 bases, with 7 bases between the two germline ends. This CDR3 has 13 residues. The chain's CDR3 is CATSRDSPETQYF. As DNA, the CDR3 is TGTGCCACCAGCAGAGATTCCCCGGAGACCCAGTACTTC. Variable domain in full (rest from reference TRBV15 and TRBJ2-5): DAMVIQNPRYQVTQFGKPVTLSCSQTLNHNVMYWYQQKSSQAPKLLFHYYDKDFNNEADTPDNFQSRRPNTSFCFLDIRSPGLGDTAMYLCATSRDSPETQYFGPGTRLLVL.

The sample holds a few counts of this clonotype. The CDR3 DNA reads TGTGCCATCAGTGAGCCCTCGACAGGGTCCAAAAACATTCAGTACTTC. Its protein is CAISEPSTGSKNIQYF. The chain uses TRBV10-3 and TRBJ2-4, with 7 bases matching TRBD1. The CDR3 consists of 16 residues. Germline loops: CDR1 ENHRY, CDR2 SYGVKD. V was clipped by 2 bases and J by 2 bases; unmatched bases: 6.

V gene TRBV5-1 combines with J gene TRBJ2-7, with D tentatively TRBD1 (6 bases). Trimming removed 1 base from V and 2 bases from J, with 13 bases in between. In germline, CDR1 is SGHRS, CDR2 YFSETQ. This CDR3 is 15 amino acids long. The CDR3 sequence: CASSLMGATPYEQYF. CDR3 nucleotide sequence: TGCGCCAGCAGCTTGATGGGGGCTACCCCCTACGAGCAGTACTTC.

This chain joins TRBV7-2 and TRBJ1-4; 9 nucleotides agree with TRBD1. From germline, CDR1 is SGHTA and CDR2 FQGNSA. CDR3 length: 15 amino acids. The junction had 10 bases not matched to a gene; V was cut back by 4 bases and J by 10 bases. The CDR3 nucleotides are TGTGCCAGCAGCTCGCCGGGACAGGGATTTGCAAAACTGTTTTTT. The encoded protein is CASSSPGQGFAKLFF.

The rearrangement joins TRBV5-1 to TRBJ1-3; no reliable D call. CDR3 length: 15 amino acids. V was trimmed by 0 bases and J by 3 bases, leaving 10 bases between them. Germline values: CDR1 SGHRS, CDR2 YFSETQ. In DNA, the CDR3 is TGCGCCAGCAGCTTGGTTGGAGTAGATGGAAACACCATATATTTT. Protein product: CASSLVGVDGNTIYF.

V is TRBV24-1 and J is TRBJ2-7, with 9 positions matching TRBD2. J gave up 5 bases and V 5 bases, and 12 bases lay outside the gene matches. This CDR3 is built from 16 residues. CDR1 KGHDR and CDR2 SFDVKD come from the germline V gene. The CDR3 nucleotides are TGTGCCACCAGTGTGGGGGCCGCGACTAGCGGCCACGAGCAGTACTTC. It encodes CATSVGAATSGHEQYF.

V gene TRBV27 combines with J gene TRBJ2-5; D may be TRBD1 (5 bases). Germline CDR1 is MNHEY and CDR2 is SMNVEV (reference sequence). Trimming took off 3 bases at V and 4 bases at J, with 12 bases between the two ends. This CDR3 has 14 amino acids. In DNA, the CDR3 is TGTGCCAGCAGTTTCCAGGGCCCGGGAGAGACCCAGTACTTC. This codes for CASSFQGPGETQYF.

This clonotype was observed a handful of times. The chain's CDR3 is CASSIGTAAYNEQFF. CDR3 DNA: TGTGCCAGCAGTATAGGGACAGCCGCCTACAATGAGCAGTTCTTC. The chain combines TRBV7-6 with TRBJ2-1; 7 bases are a match to TRBD1. CDR1 is SGHVS and CDR2 is FNYEAQ in the germline V gene. The CDR3 contains 15 residues. The V segment lost 6 bases and the J segment 2 bases; nucleotides outside the gene matches: 7.

This chain links TRBV21-1 with TRBJ2-7; the D segment call TRBD2 is taken from the table without a DNA check. TRBV21-1 is a pseudogene segment. This CDR3 contains 15 residues. The CDR3: CASSKVRGLPEGQYF. CDR3 in DNA: TGTGCCAGCAGCAAAGTGAGGGGACTTCCCGAGGGGCAGTACTTC.

This clonotype was found a few times. This sequence joins TRBV29-1 and TRBJ2-7, with D perhaps assigned TRBD1 or TRBD2 (6 bases each). Per the germline V gene, CDR1 is SQVTM and CDR2 is ANQGSEA. The CDR3 covers 10 residues. V shed 6 bases and J shed 5 bases, with 8 bases lying between them. CDR3 DNA sequence: TGCAGCGTGAGGGGGGACGAGCAGTACTTC. Encoded protein: CSVRGDEQYF.

The rearrangement links TRBV5-1 to TRBJ1-1; D gene ambiguous. The germline V gene has CDR1 SGHRS and CDR2 YFSETQ. This CDR3 comprises 15 residues. Trimming cost V 1 base and J 6 bases, with 16 bases left between them. The CDR3 DNA follows: TGCGCCAGCAGCTTGAATACCGGTTCTAGCGCTGAAGCTTTCTTT. This gives the protein CASSLNTGSSAEAFF.

This chain connects TRBV7-9 to TRBJ2-1, with a possible D match to TRBD1 (6 bases). This CDR3 is built from 15 residues. Germline CDR1 SEHNR, CDR2 FQNEAQ (reference sequence). The germline V and J ends were trimmed by 3 bases and 2 bases, with 11 bases remaining between them. This chain's CDR3 is CASSLGDTPYNEQFF. The CDR3, as DNA: TGTGCCAGCAGCTTGGGGGACACTCCCTACAATGAGCAGTTCTTC.

This chain links TRBV20-1 with TRBJ2-2, with D possibly matching TRBD1 (6 bases). CDR3 length: 12 residues. V dropped 3 bases and J dropped 7 bases, with 9 bases sitting between them. The V gene's germline CDR1 is DFQATT and CDR2 SNEGSKA (reference sequence). The CDR3 sequence is CSASQGSGELFF. CDR3 DNA sequence: TGCAGTGCTAGCCAGGGGAGCGGGGAGCTGTTTTTT.

The chain carries TRBV7-2 and TRBJ2-2, with 7 nucleotides matching TRBD1. The CDR3 runs 13 residues. CDR1 and CDR2 from the germline V gene are SGHTA and FQGNSA. Trimming at V came to 4 bases and at J to 7 bases, leaving 3 bases not matched to a gene. Written as DNA, the CDR3 is TGTGCCAGCAGCTGGGGACAGAACGGGGAGCTGTTTTTT. Its protein product is CASSWGQNGELFF.

The chain is built from TRBV20-1 and TRBJ2-7; 14 bases map to TRBD2. CDR1 is DFQATT and CDR2 is SNEGSKA in the germline V gene (reference sequence). The length of the CDR3 is 15 residues. V lost 5 bases and J lost 3; bases outside the gene matches: 6. The CDR3 DNA sequence: TGCAGTGCTGGTACCGGGACTAGCGGGGGCTACGAGCAGTACTTC. Translating gives CSAGTGTSGGYEQYF.

The chain joins TRBV15 to TRBJ2-7; 10 nucleotides agree with TRBD1. CDR3 length: 15 residues. V shed 2 bases, J shed 4 bases, and the junction held 5 bases outside the gene matches. Germline values: CDR1 LNHNV, CDR2 YYDKDF (reference sequence). The CDR3 here is CATSRPGQGSYEQYF. CDR3 bases: TGTGCCACCAGCAGACCGGGACAGGGGAGTTACGAGCAGTACTTC.

This clonotype appeared a few times. The V and J genes are TRBV5-5 and TRBJ2-7; no reliable D call. The CDR3 runs to 14 residues. The germline V gene encodes CDR1 SGHKS and CDR2 YYEKEE (reference sequence). Trimming shortened V by 0 bases and J by 2 bases, and 9 bases separated the two germline ends. CDR3: CASSLVTSAYEQYF. CDR3 in DNA: TGTGCCAGCAGCTTGGTGACTTCCGCCTACGAGCAGTACTTC.

The CDR3 here is CASSLGTAKNIQYF. The CDR3 nucleotides are TGTGCCAGCAGTTTGGGGACTGCCAAAAACATTCAGTACTTC. The chain is built from TRBV28 and TRBJ2-4, with D perhaps matching TRBD2 (6 bases). Germline-derived CDR1 and CDR2 are MDHEN and SYDVKM. Deletions cut 3 bases from V and 1 base from J, with 7 bases between. The CDR3 is made up of 14 amino acids.

The chain employs TRBV12-3 or TRBV12-4 and TRBJ1-5; no firm D call. Trimming took 4 bases from V and 12 from J, leaving 13 bases between them. This CDR3 is 12 amino acids long. The CDR3 DNA reads as TGTGCCAGCAGTTCTAAAGGCCCGCACCAGCATTTT. Translating gives CASSSKGPHQHF.

This clonotype was seen more than once but under ten times. The chain joins TRBV27 to TRBJ1-2, with D perhaps matching TRBD1 (5 bases). This CDR3 has 13 residues. Between the trimmed V and J ends, which lost 3 bases and 2 bases, there was a span of 7 bases. CDR1 is MNHEY and CDR2 is SMNVEV in the germline V gene (reference sequence). DNA for the CDR3: TGTGCCAGCAGTTTCGGGACCAACTATGGCTACACCTTC. It encodes CASSFGTNYGYTF.

This clonotype was seen only a few times. CDR3 sequence (DNA): TGTGCCAGCAGTTACTCGGGGGGACCCTACAATGAGCAGTTCTTC. This gives the protein CASSYSGGPYNEQFF. V and J are TRBV6-5 and TRBJ2-1; possible D gene TRBD2, 6 bases. This CDR3 contains 15 residues. Germline lookup yields CDR1 MNHEY and CDR2 SVGAGI. V lost 0 bases and J 2 bases, leaving 8 bases between the germline ends.